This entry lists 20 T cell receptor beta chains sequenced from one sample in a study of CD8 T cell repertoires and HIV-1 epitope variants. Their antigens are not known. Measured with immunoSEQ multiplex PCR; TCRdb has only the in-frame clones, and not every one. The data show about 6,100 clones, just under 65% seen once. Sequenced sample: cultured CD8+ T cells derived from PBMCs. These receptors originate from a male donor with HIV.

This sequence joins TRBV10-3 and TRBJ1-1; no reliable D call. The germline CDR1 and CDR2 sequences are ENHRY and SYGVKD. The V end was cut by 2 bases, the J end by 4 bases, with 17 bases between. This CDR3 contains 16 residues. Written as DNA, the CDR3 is TGTGCCATCAGTGAGATGAGTCCGTTTAACTGCACTGAAGCTTTCTTT. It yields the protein CAISEMSPFNCTEAFF.

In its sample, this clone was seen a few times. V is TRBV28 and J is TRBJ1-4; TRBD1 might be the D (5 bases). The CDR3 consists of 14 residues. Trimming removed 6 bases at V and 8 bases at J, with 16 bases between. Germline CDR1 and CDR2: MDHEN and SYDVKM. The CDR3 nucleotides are TGTGCCAGCAGCCTCGACAGAATGATGGAAAAACTGTTTTTT. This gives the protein CASSLDRMMEKLFF. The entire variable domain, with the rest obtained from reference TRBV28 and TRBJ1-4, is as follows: DVKVTQSSRYLVKRTGEKVFLECVQDMDHENMFWYRQDPGLGLRLIYFSYDVKMKEKGDIPEGYSVSREKKERFSLILESASTNQTSMYLCASSLDRMMEKLFFGSGTQLSVL.

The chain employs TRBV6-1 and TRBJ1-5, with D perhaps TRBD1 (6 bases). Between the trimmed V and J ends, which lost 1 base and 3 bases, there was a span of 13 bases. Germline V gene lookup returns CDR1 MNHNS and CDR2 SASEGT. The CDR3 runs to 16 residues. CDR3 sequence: CASSEGWRQANQPQHF. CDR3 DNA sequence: TGTGCCAGCAGTGAAGGATGGAGACAGGCCAATCAGCCCCAGCATTTT.

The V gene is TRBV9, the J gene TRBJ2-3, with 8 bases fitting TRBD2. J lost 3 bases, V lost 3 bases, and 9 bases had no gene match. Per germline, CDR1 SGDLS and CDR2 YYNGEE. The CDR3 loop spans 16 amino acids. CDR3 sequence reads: CASSASGTSQTDTQYF. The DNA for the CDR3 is TGTGCCAGCAGCGCCTCCGGGACTAGTCAAACAGATACGCAGTATTTT.

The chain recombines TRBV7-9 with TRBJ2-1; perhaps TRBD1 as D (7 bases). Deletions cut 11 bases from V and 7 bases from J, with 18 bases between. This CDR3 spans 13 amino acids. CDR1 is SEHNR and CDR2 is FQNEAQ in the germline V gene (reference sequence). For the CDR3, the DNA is TGTGCCCACACGGAGGGGGCGAAAAATGAGCAGTTCTTC. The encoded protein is CAHTEGAKNEQFF. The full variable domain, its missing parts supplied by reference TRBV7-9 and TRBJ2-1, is DTGVSQNPRHKITKRGQNVTFRCDPISEHNRLYWYRQTLGQGPEFLTYFQNEAQLEKSRLLSDRFSAERPKGSFSTLEIQRTEQGDSAMYLCAHTEGAKNEQFFGPGTRLTVL.

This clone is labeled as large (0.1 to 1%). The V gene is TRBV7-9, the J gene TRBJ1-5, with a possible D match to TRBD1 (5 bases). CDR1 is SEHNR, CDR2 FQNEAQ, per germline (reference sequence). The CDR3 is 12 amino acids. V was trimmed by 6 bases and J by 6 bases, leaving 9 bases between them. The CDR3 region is CASRAGTQPQHF. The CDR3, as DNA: TGTGCCAGCAGAGCGGGGACTCAGCCCCAGCATTTT.

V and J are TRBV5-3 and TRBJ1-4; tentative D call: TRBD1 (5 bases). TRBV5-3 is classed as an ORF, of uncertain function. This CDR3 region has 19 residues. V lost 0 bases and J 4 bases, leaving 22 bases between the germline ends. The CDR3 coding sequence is TGTGCCAGAAGCTTGGGACTCCCCATGGGGTCAGGGATTAATGAAAAACTGTTTTTT. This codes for CARSLGLPMGSGINEKLFF.

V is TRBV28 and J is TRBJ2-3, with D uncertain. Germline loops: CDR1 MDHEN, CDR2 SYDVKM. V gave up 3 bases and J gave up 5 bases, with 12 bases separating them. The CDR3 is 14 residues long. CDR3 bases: TGTGCCAGCAGTTTTATTCCGGATCTAGATACGCAGTATTTT. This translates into CASSFIPDLDTQYF.

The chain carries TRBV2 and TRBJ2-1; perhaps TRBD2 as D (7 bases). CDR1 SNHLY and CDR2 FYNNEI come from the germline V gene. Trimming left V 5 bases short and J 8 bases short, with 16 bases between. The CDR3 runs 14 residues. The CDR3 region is CASSRGGEIYEQFF. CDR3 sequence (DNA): TGTGCCAGCAGTAGGGGGGGCGAAATCTATGAGCAGTTCTTC.

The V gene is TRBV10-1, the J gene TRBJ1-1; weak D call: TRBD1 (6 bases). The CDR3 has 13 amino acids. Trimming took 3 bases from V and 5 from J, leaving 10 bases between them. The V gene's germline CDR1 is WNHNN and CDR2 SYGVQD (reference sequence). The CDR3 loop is CASSDRTGTEAFF. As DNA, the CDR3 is TGCGCCAGCAGTGACCGTACAGGGACTGAAGCTTTCTTT.

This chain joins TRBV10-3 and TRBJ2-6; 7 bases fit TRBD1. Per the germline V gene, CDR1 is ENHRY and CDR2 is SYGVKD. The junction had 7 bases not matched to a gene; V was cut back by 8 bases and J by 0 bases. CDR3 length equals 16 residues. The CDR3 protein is CAIFGTDSSGANVLTF. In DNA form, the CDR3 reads TGTGCCATCTTCGGGACAGACAGCTCTGGGGCCAACGTCCTGACTTTC.

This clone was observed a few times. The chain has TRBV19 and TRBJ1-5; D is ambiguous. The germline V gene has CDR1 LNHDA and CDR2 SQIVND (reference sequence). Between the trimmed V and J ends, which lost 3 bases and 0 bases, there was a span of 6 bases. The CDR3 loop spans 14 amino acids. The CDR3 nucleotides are TGTGCCAGTAGTATTGGGGTTAGCAATCAGCCCCAGCATTTT. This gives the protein CASSIGVSNQPQHF.

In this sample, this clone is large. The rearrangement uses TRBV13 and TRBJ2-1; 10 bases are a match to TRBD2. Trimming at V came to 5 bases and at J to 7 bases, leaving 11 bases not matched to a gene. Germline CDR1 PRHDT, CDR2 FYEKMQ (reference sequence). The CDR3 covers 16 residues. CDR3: CASSISGRDMLNEQFF. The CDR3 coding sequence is TGTGCCAGCAGCATCAGCGGGAGGGACATGTTGAATGAGCAGTTCTTC.

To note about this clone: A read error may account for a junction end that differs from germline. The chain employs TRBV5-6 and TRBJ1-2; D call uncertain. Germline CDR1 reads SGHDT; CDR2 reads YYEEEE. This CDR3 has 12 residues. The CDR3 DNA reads TGTGCCAGCAGCTTGGGATCGTTGGGCTGCGCCTTC. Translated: CASSLGSLGCAF.

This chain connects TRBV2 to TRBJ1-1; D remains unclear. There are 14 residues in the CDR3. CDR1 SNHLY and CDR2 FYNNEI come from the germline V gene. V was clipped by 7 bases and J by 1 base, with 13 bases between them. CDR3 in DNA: TGTGCCAGCACTCCCATCCCTGGGAACACTGAAGCTTTCTTT. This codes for CASTPIPGNTEAFF. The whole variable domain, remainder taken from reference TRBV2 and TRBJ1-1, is EPEVTQTPSHQVTQMGQEVILRCVPISNHLYFYWYRQILGQKVEFLVSFYNNEISEKSEIFDDQFSVERPDGSNFTLKIRSTKLEDSAMYFCASTPIPGNTEAFFGQGTRLTVV.

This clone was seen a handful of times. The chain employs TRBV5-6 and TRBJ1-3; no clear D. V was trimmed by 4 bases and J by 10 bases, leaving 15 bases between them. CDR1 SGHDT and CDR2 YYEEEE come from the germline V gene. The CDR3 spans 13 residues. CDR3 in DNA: TGTGCCAGCAGCGTAGGAGGCCCACAAACCATATATTTT. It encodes CASSVGGPQTIYF.

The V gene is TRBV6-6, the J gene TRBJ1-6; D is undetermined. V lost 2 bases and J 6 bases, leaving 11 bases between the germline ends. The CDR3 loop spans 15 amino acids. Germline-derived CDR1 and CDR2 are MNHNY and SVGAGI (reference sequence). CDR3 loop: CASSYEAHINSPLHF. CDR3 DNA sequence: TGTGCCAGCAGTTACGAAGCACATATTAATTCACCCCTCCACTTT.

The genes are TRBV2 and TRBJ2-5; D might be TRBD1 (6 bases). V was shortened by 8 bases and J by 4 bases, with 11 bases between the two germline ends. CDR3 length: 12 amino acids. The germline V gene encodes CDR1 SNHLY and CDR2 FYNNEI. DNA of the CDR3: TGTGCCAGCGTGGAACAGGGAGAGACCCAGTACTTC. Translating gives CASVEQGETQYF.

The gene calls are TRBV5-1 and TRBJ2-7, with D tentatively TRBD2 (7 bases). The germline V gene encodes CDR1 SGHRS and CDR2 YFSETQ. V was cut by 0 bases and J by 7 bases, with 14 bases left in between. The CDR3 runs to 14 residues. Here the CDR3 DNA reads TGCGCCAGCAGCTTGGATGGGGGGGGCAGAGAGCAGTACTTC. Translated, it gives CASSLDGGGREQYF.

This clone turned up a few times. The CDR3 spells CASSVDPGGSPLHF. As DNA, the CDR3 is TGCGCCAGCAGCGTGGACCCTGGTGGGTCACCCCTCCACTTT. The V gene is TRBV4-1, the J gene TRBJ1-6; the D is unclear. The CDR3 is 14 residues long. Per the germline V gene, CDR1 is MGHRA and CDR2 is YSYEKL. V was trimmed by 5 bases and J by 10 bases, leaving 15 bases between them.